The source of this T cell receptor (beta chain) is a study of cytomegalovirus exposure and HLA in healthy donors. Both 60 Vbeta primers and 13 Jbeta primers went into the PCR. The protocol was immunoSEQ multiplex PCR, while the TCRdb copy is restricted to in-frame clones and leaves out a portion. The data show 150,000 to 200,000 clones, 60% to 80% seen once. J was trimmed by 2 bases and V by 5 bases; bases with no gene match: 3. Germline-derived CDR1 and CDR2 are SEHNR and FQNEAQ (reference sequence). The CDR3 is 14 residues long. The TCR comes from a man in his forties or fifties in good health and CMV-seropositive. The chain carries TRBV7-9 and TRBJ2-5; 9 nucleotides line up with TRBD2. The specimen sequenced was PBMCs. The CDR3 bases are TGTGCCAGCAGCACCCTAGCGGGACAAGAGACCCAGTACTTC. This codes for CASSTLAGQETQYF.